Listed here are 22 T cell receptor beta chains from one sample, sequenced in a study of OX40 agonist ivuxolimab in advanced cancers. The protocol used for the library was the immunoSEQ multiplex PCR assay. As stored in TCRdb, this immuneACCESS dataset retains in-frame rearrangements with V and J assigned. A fraction of the clones does not appear; measured against another copy, unresolved V genes explain less than half of the discrepancy, and the remainder lacks a known reason. This sample gives 75,000 to 95,000 clones in total; 85% of them show up just once. Of the sample, 0.2% to 0.25% is held by the ten largest clones. The starting material was CD4+ or CD8+ T cells sorted from blood, obtained in a trial of the OX40 agonist ivuxolimab. All receptors come from an adult with an advanced solid tumor such as melanoma, head and neck, liver or kidney cancer.

The rearrangement joins TRBV5-8 to TRBJ1-2; 7 bases are a match to TRBD1. Germline values: CDR1 SGHTS, CDR2 YDEGEE. This CDR3 is 14 amino acids long. Unmatched junction bases numbered 4, after V lost 3 bases and J lost 2 bases. CDR3: CASSWGQPNYGYTF. CDR3 DNA sequence: TGTGCCAGCAGCTGGGGACAGCCAAACTATGGCTACACCTTC.

The chain is built from TRBV5-8 and TRBJ1-2; 7 bases are shared with TRBD1. This CDR3 region has 12 residues. Trimming removed 6 bases from V and 14 bases from J; junction bases left unmatched: 13. In germline, CDR1 is SGHTS, CDR2 YDEGEE. For the CDR3, the DNA is TGTGCCAGCAACCGAGACAGGGCTTTGGGGACCTTC. This codes for CASNRDRALGTF.

The chain has TRBV19 and TRBJ1-4; 7 bases fit TRBD1. Germline V CDR1 and CDR2: LNHDA, SQIVND (reference sequence). Trimming cost V 5 bases and J 4 bases; bases outside gene matches: 7. CDR3 length: 15 residues. The DNA for the CDR3 is TGTGCCAGTAGTTCCGGGACAGTCGTTAATGAAAAACTGTTTTTT. Protein product: CASSSGTVVNEKLFF.

V is TRBV28 and J is TRBJ1-1, with D uncertain. The CDR3 runs to 14 residues. Trimming left V 5 bases short and J 1 base short, with 11 bases between. From germline, CDR1 is MDHEN and CDR2 SYDVKM. The CDR3 DNA reads TGTGCCAGCAGTCCCCCGGGAGCGAACACTGAAGCTTTCTTT. Translated, it gives CASSPPGANTEAFF.

V is TRBV5-1 and J is TRBJ2-7, with 8 bases lining up with TRBD1. J lost 4 bases, V lost 7 bases, and 16 bases had no gene match. The CDR3 runs to 16 residues. CDR1 and CDR2 from the germline V gene are SGHRS and YFSETQ. The CDR3 nucleotides read TGCGCCAGCCGAGATGCCCCGGGACAGGTGCGTTACGAGCAGTACGTC. This sequence encodes CASRDAPGQVRYEQYV.

V usage is TRBV19 and J usage is TRBJ2-1; 7 positions agree with TRBD2. CDR1 and CDR2 from the germline V gene are LNHDA and SQIVND (reference sequence). The V and J ends lost 0 bases and 2 bases, in that order; junction bases with no gene match: 28. CDR3 length equals 24 residues. CDR3: CASSIDSTVDTYLGAGAAYNEQFF. The CDR3 DNA is TGTGCCAGTAGTATAGATAGTACGGTCGATACCTATCTAGGGGCGGGAGCGGCCTACAATGAGCAGTTCTTC.

This chain joins TRBV7-3 and TRBJ2-2, with 7 bases aligning to TRBD1. The CDR3 covers 14 residues. V trimming: 3 bases; J trimming: 6 bases; junction bases outside the gene matches: 4. Germline CDR1 reads SGHTA; CDR2 reads FQGTGA. This CDR3 is CASSLQGESGELFF. The CDR3, as DNA: TGTGCCAGCAGCTTGCAGGGGGAATCCGGGGAGCTGTTTTTT.

V and J are TRBV6-5 and TRBJ2-3, with D possibly matching TRBD2 (6 bases). Germline V gives CDR1 MNHEY, CDR2 SVGAGI. The CDR3 consists of 16 residues. V was shortened by 4 bases and J by 4 bases, with 18 bases between the two germline ends. In DNA, the CDR3 is TGTGCCAGCAGTTGGAGGGCTACGGCCCCCCCAGATACGCAGTATTTT. Translated, it gives CASSWRATAPPDTQYF.

The chain links TRBV4-1 to TRBJ1-3; the D is unclear. Germline assignment: CDR1 MGHRA and CDR2 YSYEKL. V shed 1 base and J shed 4 bases, with 5 bases lying between them. This CDR3 spans 13 amino acids. CDR3 sequence: CASSQGGGNTIYF. For the CDR3, the DNA is TGCGCCAGCAGCCAAGGAGGGGGAAACACCATATATTTT.

This chain joins TRBV2 and TRBJ2-3; tentatively, D is TRBD2 (5 bases). The CDR3 consists of 13 residues. V was clipped by 4 bases and J by 1 base, with 6 bases between them. Per germline, CDR1 SNHLY and CDR2 FYNNEI. CDR3 amino acids: CASSGTRTDTQYF. The CDR3 bases are TGTGCCAGCAGTGGGACTCGCACAGATACGCAGTATTTT. The full variable domain, with the rest looked up from reference TRBV2 and TRBJ2-3, is EPEVTQTPSHQVTQMGQEVILRCVPISNHLYFYWYRQILGQKVEFLVSFYNNEISEKSEIFDDQFSVERPDGSNFTLKIRSTKLEDSAMYFCASSGTRTDTQYFGPGTRLTVL.

The chain has TRBV18 and TRBJ2-7, with D perhaps TRBD2 (5 bases). This CDR3 is built from 14 residues. Germline V gene data show CDR1 as KGHSH and CDR2 as LQKENI. V gave up 5 bases and J gave up 4 bases, with 15 bases separating them. CDR3 DNA sequence: TGTGCCAGCTCAAATCAGAGGGCCCCGTACGAGCAGTACGTC. It specifies CASSNQRAPYEQYV.

The chain recombines TRBV5-6 with TRBJ2-3; TRBD2 aligns across 11 bases. CDR3 size: 16 residues. Unmatched junction bases numbered 7, after V lost 5 bases and J lost 2 bases. From germline, CDR1 is SGHDT and CDR2 YYEEEE. CDR3 in DNA: TGTGCCAGCAGACCTACTAGCGGGAGAATCACAGATACGCAGTATTTT. This sequence encodes CASRPTSGRITDTQYF.

CDR3 sequence: CSVASSYEQYF. The CDR3 DNA follows: TGCAGCGTTGCGAGCTCCTACGAGCAGTACTTC. The genes are TRBV29-1 and TRBJ2-7, with no clear D. The germline gives CDR1 SQVTM, CDR2 ANQGSEA. The CDR3 has 11 residues. V dropped 4 bases and J dropped 0 bases, with 4 bases sitting between them.

The chain combines TRBV29-1 with TRBJ2-4; D tentatively fits TRBD1 or TRBD2 (6 bases each). V dropped 8 bases and J dropped 5 bases, with 19 bases sitting between them. Germline V CDR1 and CDR2: SQVTM, ANQGSEA. The CDR3 is 14 amino acids. CDR3 coding DNA: TGCAGCCACAGCACTACGAGGGGGGAAAACATTCAGTACTTC. Protein: CSHSTTRGENIQYF.

CDR3 sequence (DNA): TGTGCCAGCAGGACAAACAGAGGGACAGATACGCAGTATTTT. The encoded protein is CASRTNRGTDTQYF. V usage is TRBV28 and J usage is TRBJ2-3; TRBD2 is a possible D gene (5 bases). V dropped 6 bases and J dropped 3 bases, with 13 bases sitting between them. CDR3 length: 14 residues. Germline lookup yields CDR1 MDHEN and CDR2 SYDVKM. The full variable domain, in which reference TRBV28 and TRBJ2-3 provide the parts outside the CDR3, is DVKVTQSSRYLVKRTGEKVFLECVQDMDHENMFWYRQDPGLGLRLIYFSYDVKMKEKGDIPEGYSVSREKKERFSLILESASTNQTSMYLCASRTNRGTDTQYFGPGTRLTVL.

The table lists this clone with a count of one. V gene TRBV19 combines with J gene TRBJ2-1; 7 bases line up with TRBD2. This CDR3 contains 15 residues. CDR1 is LNHDA, CDR2 SQIVND, per germline (reference sequence). J was trimmed by 4 bases and V by 4 bases; bases with no gene match: 7. For the CDR3, the DNA is TGTGCCAGTAGTAGGTCCCGGGACTATTACAATGAGCAGTTCTTC. As protein: CASSRSRDYYNEQFF.

The chain uses TRBV9 and TRBJ1-1, with 7 bases fitting TRBD1. CDR3 length: 14 amino acids. Germline CDR1 and CDR2: SGDLS and YYNGEE. J lost 7 bases, V lost 3 bases, and 9 bases had no gene match. CDR3 in DNA: TGTGCCAGCAGCGCGAACTATTGGACAGGTGAAGCTTTCTTT. As protein: CASSANYWTGEAFF.

The rearrangement uses TRBV11-3 and TRBJ2-2, with 9 bases identical to TRBD1. Germline values: CDR1 SGHNT, CDR2 YENEEA. V shed 1 base, J shed 6 bases, and the junction held 0 bases outside the gene matches. This CDR3 is built from 14 residues. CDR3 sequence (DNA): TGTGCCAGCAGCTTAGGGACAGGGGCCGGGGAGCTGTTTTTT. Its protein is CASSLGTGAGELFF.

The genes are TRBV7-9 and TRBJ2-5; D is possibly TRBD2 (6 bases). The germline V gene encodes CDR1 SEHNR and CDR2 FQNEAQ (reference sequence). Trimming cost V 1 base and J 2 bases, with 11 bases left between them. This CDR3 contains 15 residues. As DNA, the CDR3 is TGTGCCAGCAGCTTAGTACGGAGGGGTCAAGAGACCCAGTACTTC. Encoded protein: CASSLVRRGQETQYF.

This clone is a singleton in its sample. The chain combines TRBV7-9 with TRBJ1-5, with TRBD1 as a possible D gene (6 bases). V lost 3 bases and J lost 3, with 12 bases in between. The CDR3 covers 15 residues. Germline values: CDR1 SEHNR, CDR2 FQNEAQ (reference sequence). The CDR3 DNA is TGTGCCAGCAGCTTTGCGACAGGCACCAATCAGCCCCAGCATTTT. It is translated as CASSFATGTNQPQHF.

This clone appeared a single time. The chain links TRBV25-1 to TRBJ2-7; TRBD2 is a possible D gene (6 bases). This CDR3 has 12 amino acids. V lost 7 bases, J lost 2 bases, and 9 bases lay in between. In germline, CDR1 is MGHDK, CDR2 SYGVNS. The DNA for the CDR3 is TGTGCCAGCACCGGCGGGGCCTACGAGCAGTACGTC. As protein: CASTGGAYEQYV.

This chain joins TRBV6-1 and TRBJ2-5; TRBD2 agrees at 12 bases. This CDR3 comprises 14 residues. V gave up 7 bases and J gave up 2 bases; unmatched junction bases: 2. The germline V gene encodes CDR1 MNHNS and CDR2 SASEGT. The CDR3 bases are TGTGCCAGCACTGGGACTAGCGGGCAAGAGACCCAGTACTTC. Its protein product is CASTGTSGQETQYF.